The sample holds one count of the clone carrying this T cell receptor beta chain. The data were taken from a study of blood T cell repertoires in COVID-19. Data came from immunoSEQ multiplex PCR; TCRdb stores just in-frame clones and leaves some out. The sample lists about 150,000 clones, almost 90% occurring once. Sequenced: peripheral blood. The origin of this receptor is a human donor in a cohort sampled during active COVID-19.

The CDR3 DNA sequence: TGTGCTAGTGGTTTGAGCGGGAGTGGGAATGAGCAGTTCTTC. Amino acid sequence: CASGLSGSGNEQFF. The chain uses TRBV12-5 and TRBJ2-1; 8 bases match TRBD2. CDR1 and CDR2 (germline): LGHNT, FRNRAP. The CDR3 loop spans 14 amino acids. V trimming: 2 bases; J trimming: 7 bases; junction bases outside the gene matches: 4.